This TCR beta chain was found in a study of T cell responses to AZD1222 COVID-19 vaccine (dated by TCRdb to about 2021). Looking at the study overall: Because spike-specific TCR depth and breadth did not differ between the two schedules, AZD1222 recipients who got a second dose at roughly 4 weeks were pooled with those who got a second dose at roughly 12 weeks. TCR sequencing covered 233 trial participants: 200 to 220 given two doses of AZD1222 and 26 given two doses of MenACWY control vaccine. Enrollment into the trials was organized by age into subgroups of 18-55, 56-69 and 70-plus years, and those subgroups contained roughly 140, 27 and 60 TCR-sequenced participants, respectively. General findings and caveats noted by the study authors: The whole spike protein was spanned by vaccine-associated CD4 TCRs, and dominant responses were seen in regions 160-218 and 743-854. No day 14 peak-response samples were available, so repertoires were characterized only after the peak T cell response. Conclusions about previously exposed vaccinees are limited, since just five to seven AZD1222 recipients were seropositive for SARS-CoV-2 at baseline. After two AZD1222 doses, both the breadth and the depth of spike-specific TCRs were significantly higher than at day 0 and than in MenACWY recipients. Reportedly, almost half of the unique spike-specific TCRs recognized epitopes lying outside the regions that are mutated in the B.1.351 and B.1.1.7 variants. In the small 56-69-year group, the increase in depth fell short of significance, most likely because of low power. Participants were mostly white British and included more females than males, and it was suggested by the authors that clonal diversity may have been underestimated.

Of note for this clone: Its antigen is not yet known. No much larger clone is present one base from it, and per-base qualities are unavailable.

The CDR3 regions of human TCRbeta chains were analyzed by immunosequencing. The study's own analysis went as follows. Repertoire TCRs were matched against a reference library of SARS-CoV-2-specific TCRs generated with the MIRA antigen-specificity platform. Breadth was defined as the fraction of unique TCRs that were SARS-CoV-2-associated, and depth was defined as the fraction of total T cells that were SARS-CoV-2-associated. Each spike-specific TCR was assigned to its reactive spike region and to a CD4 or CD8 class using the MIRA data. Log10-transformed breadth and depth values were compared by one-way ANOVA with Sidak's multiple comparisons tests. TCRdb mirrors the immuneACCESS table, restricted to in-frame sequences. Some clones are absent from its copies; in checked studies, under half trace to an unresolved V gene, and the reason for the others is unknown. Clone size and the V and J calls come from that table; the DNA yielded D and trimming. In this sample the table shows some 150,000 clones, around nine tenths of which occur a single time. Around 1.6% of the sample belongs to the ten largest clones.

Explained via the paper, the time point label denotes: baseline before first vaccination. Samples from vaccinated people were obtained from the UK trials COV001 and COV002, which included a single-blind randomized controlled phase 2/3 trial of AZD1222 (ChAdOx1 nCoV-19) in healthy adults. Trial participant PBMC samples were collected at day 0 and day 28 after the second dose for TCRbeta chain sequencing. The TCR was taken from an adult in good health. The sequenced sample was peripheral blood, obtained on day 0 of AZD1222 vaccination.

The DNA reads TGTGCCAGCAGCTCAAACCGGGTTTCCCAAGAGACCCAGTACTTC. Its translation is CASSSNRVSQETQYF. Recombination linked TRBV11-3 to TRBJ2-5; no confident D gene assignment can be made. V drops 4 bases and J drops 1 base, leaving 13 bases in between. The germline V gene encodes CDR1 SGHNT and CDR2 YENEEA. Reading from cysteine to phenylalanine, the CDR3 counts 15 amino acids. CDR3 DNA only is kept here, 45 bases in frame from base 1.